This T cell receptor beta chain came from a study of shared clonotypes between healthy human individuals. Study-wide findings and caveats: It was anticipated that sequencing depth would influence how many clonotypes donors shared.

Worth noting for this clone: Its antigen is unknown.

The CDR3 loop spans 18 amino acids. Unmatched junction bases numbered 4, after V lost 0 bases and J lost 0 bases. Germline V gives CDR1 SGHNT, CDR2 YYREEE (reference sequence). Using immunoSEQ multiplex PCR, the repertoire was profiled, and TCRdb retains in-frame clones only, with some absent. The data show over a million clones, about 70% seen once. V and J are TRBV5-4 and TRBJ2-6; TRBD1 agrees at 9 bases. The source material was memory CD4+ T cells sorted from blood. The subset: CD45RA-negative fraction. The sequence derives from a man between 18 and 29 years old in good health. CDR3 nucleotides: TGTGCCAGCAGCTTGGTAGGGACAGGGCCCTCTGGGGCCAACGTCCTGACTTTC. This sequence encodes CASSLVGTGPSGANVLTF.